The clone carrying this TCR beta chain was seen a few times. From the reads, TCRdb called clonotypes with MiXCR, one entry per CDR3 protein. The table includes some 700,000 distinct CDR3 sequences, about 40% detected once. These data originate in a study of T cell repertoires in cytomegalovirus infection. On the study more broadly: The public TCR beta signatures pointed to both CMV infection and matching HLA type.

V lost 6 bases and J 7 bases, leaving 10 bases between the germline ends. Germline CDR1 reads MDHEN; CDR2 reads SYDVKM. This CDR3 contains 12 residues. The sequence was collected from a human donor in good health (CMV status not recorded). Some clones in this sample may be carry-over from other donors' samples. The chain recombines TRBV28 with TRBJ1-5; D uncertain. The sequencing sample was made of PBMCs. The CDR3 loop reads CASSPPVQPQHF. CDR3 sequence (DNA): TGTGCCAGCAGCCCTCCGGTCCAGCCCCAGCATTTT. The full variable domain, with the rest looked up from reference TRBV28 and TRBJ1-5, is DVKVTQSSRYLVKRTGEKVFLECVQDMDHENMFWYRQDPGLGLRLIYFSYDVKMKEKGDIPEGYSVSREKKERFSLILESASTNQTSMYLCASSPPVQPQHFGDGTRLSIL.